This TCR beta chain comes out of a study of T cells after yellow fever vaccination. CDR3 size: 14 residues. CDR1 MDHEN and CDR2 SYDVKM come from the germline V gene. V dropped 4 bases and J dropped 6 bases, with 13 bases sitting between them. In regard to this clonotype: What it binds is not known.

TCRdb ran MiXCR on the 5' RACE reads and lists one entry per CDR3 protein. In the table there are 450,000 to 550,000 distinct CDR3 sequences, 21% of which are singletons. General study results and limits: Though weaker, the secondary response peaked faster, on day 5 versus 15.

The sequencing here drew on PBMCs, taken around 3 weeks after the first yellow fever vaccination. This TCR derives from a man aged 18 to 30 who received the YFV17D yellow fever vaccine. The chain carries TRBV28 and TRBJ2-1; the D gene is possibly TRBD1 (6 bases). The CDR3 bases are TGTGCCAGCAGTTCCCCTCCCAGGGGCAATGAGCAGTTCTTC. As protein: CASSSPPRGNEQFF.